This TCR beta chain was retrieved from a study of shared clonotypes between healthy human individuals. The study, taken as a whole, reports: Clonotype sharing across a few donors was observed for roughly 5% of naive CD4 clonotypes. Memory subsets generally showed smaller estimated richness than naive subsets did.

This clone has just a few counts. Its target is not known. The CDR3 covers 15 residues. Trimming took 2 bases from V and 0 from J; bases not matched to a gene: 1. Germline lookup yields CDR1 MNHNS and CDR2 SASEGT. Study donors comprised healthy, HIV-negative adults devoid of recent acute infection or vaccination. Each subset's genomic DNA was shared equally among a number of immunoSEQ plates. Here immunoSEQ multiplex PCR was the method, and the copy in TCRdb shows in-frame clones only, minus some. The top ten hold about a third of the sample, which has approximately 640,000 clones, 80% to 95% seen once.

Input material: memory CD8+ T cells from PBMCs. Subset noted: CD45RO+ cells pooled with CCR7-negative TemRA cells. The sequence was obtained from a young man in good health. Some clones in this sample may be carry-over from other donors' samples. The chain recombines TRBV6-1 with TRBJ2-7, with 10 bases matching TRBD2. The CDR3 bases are TGTGCCAGCAGTGAACTAGCGGGAGTCTCCTACGAGCAGTACTTC. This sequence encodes CASSELAGVSYEQYF.